Following are 29 T cell receptor beta chains from one sample sequenced in a study of cytomegalovirus exposure and HLA in healthy donors. PCR involved 60 Vbeta and 13 Jbeta primers. The assay was immunoSEQ multiplex PCR, and TCRdb's table has in-frame clones only and misses some. This sample has under 40,000 clones; 80% occur once, and the top ten carry 6%. What was sequenced was PBMCs. These receptors were taken from a male donor in good health and CMV-seronegative.

This clone showed up just a few times. This chain connects TRBV4-1 to TRBJ1-3; D is uncertain. This CDR3 spans 12 amino acids. CDR1 MGHRA and CDR2 YSYEKL come from the germline V gene. Trimming left V 6 bases short and J 2 bases short, with 5 bases between. The CDR3 region is CASSPTGNTIYF. As DNA, the CDR3 is TGCGCCAGCAGTCCTACTGGAAACACCATATATTTT.

Only a few counts were recorded for this clone. The chain recombines TRBV7-2 with TRBJ2-4; 7 bases line up with TRBD2. V shed 4 bases, J shed 5 bases, and the junction held 5 bases outside the gene matches. The CDR3 is 14 amino acids. The germline V gene has CDR1 SGHTA and CDR2 FQGNSA. Written as DNA, the CDR3 is TGTGCCAGCAGCTCGGGAGGTGACGAAAACATTCAGTACTTC. This translates into CASSSGGDENIQYF.

The chain combines TRBV30 with TRBJ1-5; no clear D. CDR1 GTSNPN and CDR2 SVGIG come from the germline V gene (reference sequence). The germline V and J ends were trimmed by 3 bases and 6 bases, with 12 bases remaining between them. The CDR3 length is 13 residues. The CDR3 sequence is CAWRRQVGQPQHF. As DNA, the CDR3 is TGTGCCTGGAGACGGCAGGTGGGTCAGCCCCAGCATTTT.

V usage is TRBV14 and J usage is TRBJ2-3; no definite D call. CDR1 is SGHDN and CDR2 is FVKESK in the germline V gene. The germline V and J ends were trimmed by 1 base and 1 base, with 12 bases remaining between them. The CDR3 totals 16 residues. The CDR3 loop is CASSQVVGPGTDTQYF. CDR3 DNA sequence: TGTGCCAGCAGCCAAGTAGTGGGCCCAGGCACAGATACGCAGTATTTT.

The J gene is TRBJ1-1, the V gene TRBV6-5, with no clear D. V shed 0 bases and J shed 2 bases, with 10 bases lying between them. The CDR3 runs 15 residues. Germline assignment: CDR1 MNHEY and CDR2 SVGAGI. DNA for the CDR3: TGTGCCAGCAGTTACTCACAGCTACTTAACACTGAAGCTTTCTTT. Amino acid sequence: CASSYSQLLNTEAFF.

This sequence joins TRBV5-1 and TRBJ2-1, with 8 bases matching TRBD1. The CDR3 covers 17 residues. Per germline, CDR1 SGHRS and CDR2 YFSETQ. The ends lost 2 bases at V and 7 bases at J; junction bases unmatched: 14. The CDR3 DNA reads TGCGCCAGCAGCTTTGTACCTATTAGACAGGGGTTGAATGAGCAGTTCTTC. Translation: CASSFVPIRQGLNEQFF.

The chain combines TRBV28 with TRBJ1-5; 10 bases are a match to TRBD1. The ends lost 5 bases at V and 7 bases at J; junction bases unmatched: 11. This CDR3 spans 16 amino acids. The germline V gene has CDR1 MDHEN and CDR2 SYDVKM. The CDR3 DNA follows: TGTGCCAGCAGTCCCCTCAGACAGGGGGCAGAGCAGCCCCAGCATTTT. It translates to CASSPLRQGAEQPQHF. The whole variable domain, remainder taken from reference TRBV28 and TRBJ1-5, is DVKVTQSSRYLVKRTGEKVFLECVQDMDHENMFWYRQDPGLGLRLIYFSYDVKMKEKGDIPEGYSVSREKKERFSLILESASTNQTSMYLCASSPLRQGAEQPQHFGDGTRLSIL.

The CDR3 protein is CASSYGRAYNSPLHF. For the CDR3, the DNA is TGTGCCAGCAGTTACGGCAGGGCCTATAATTCACCCCTCCACTTT. The chain joins TRBV6-5 to TRBJ1-6, with a tentative D call TRBD1 (5 bases). The V and J ends lost 2 bases and 2 bases respectively, with 7 bases between them. Germline-derived CDR1 and CDR2 are MNHEY and SVGAGI. The CDR3 covers 15 residues.

The CDR3 region is CASSLGGLASGRGNEQFF. CDR3 nucleotides: TGTGCCAGCAGTTTAGGGGGACTTGCCAGCGGGAGAGGGAATGAGCAGTTCTTC. This chain uses TRBV28 with TRBJ2-1, with 8 bases matching TRBD2. The germline V gene encodes CDR1 MDHEN and CDR2 SYDVKM. The J segment lost 7 bases and the V segment lost 2 bases, leaving 16 bases of the junction unmatched. CDR3 length equals 18 residues.

The rearrangement uses TRBV5-4 and TRBJ2-3; possible D gene TRBD1, 5 bases. CDR3 size: 13 residues. V gave up 0 bases and J gave up 13 bases, with 15 bases separating them. From germline, CDR1 is SGHNT and CDR2 YYREEE (reference sequence). For the CDR3, the DNA is TGTGCCAGCAGCTTGGGGGGCGTACAGGAAGAGTATTTT. Its protein is CASSLGGVQEEYF.

The chain carries TRBV18 and TRBJ2-5, with D possibly TRBD1 on 5 matching bases. The germline V gene has CDR1 KGHSH and CDR2 LQKENI. V lost 3 bases and J lost 4, with 9 bases in between. The CDR3 extends over 13 amino acids. The CDR3 spells CASSPQGPETQYF. For the CDR3, the DNA is TGTGCCAGCTCACCGCAGGGCCCAGAGACCCAGTACTTC.

The DNA of the CDR3 is TGCGCCAGCAGCCAAGAGGGGCCAGACACCGGGGAGCTGTTTTTT. Protein sequence: CASSQEGPDTGELFF. This chain joins TRBV4-3 and TRBJ2-2; D perhaps matches TRBD1 (5 bases). Trimming left V 0 bases short and J 3 bases short, with 8 bases between. Per germline, CDR1 LGHNA and CDR2 YSLEER. There are 15 residues in the CDR3.

This sequence joins TRBV2 and TRBJ2-7, with a possible D match to TRBD2 (6 bases). The CDR3 is 14 amino acids. V was cut by 6 bases and J by 2 bases, with 14 bases left in between. The germline V gene has CDR1 SNHLY and CDR2 FYNNEI. The CDR3 nucleotides are TGTGCCAGCAGCGTACTAGCCCCTGCCTACGAGCAGTACTTC. Translated, it gives CASSVLAPAYEQYF. Full variable domain (remainder filled in from reference TRBV2 and TRBJ2-7): EPEVTQTPSHQVTQMGQEVILRCVPISNHLYFYWYRQILGQKVEFLVSFYNNEISEKSEIFDDQFSVERPDGSNFTLKIRSTKLEDSAMYFCASSVLAPAYEQYFGPGTRLTVT.

This clone was seen only a few times. The chain links TRBV6-1 to TRBJ1-1; the D gene is possibly TRBD1 (5 bases). The germline CDR1 and CDR2 sequences are MNHNS and SASEGT. With 0 bases removed from V and 1 base from J, the gap between germline ends came to 9 bases. This CDR3 region has 15 residues. CDR3 coding DNA: TGTGCCAGCAGTGAAGCCTGGGGGGGGAACACTGAAGCTTTCTTT. It encodes CASSEAWGGNTEAFF.

This chain links TRBV6-6 with TRBJ2-1; 8 positions agree with TRBD2. The CDR3 spans 15 residues. CDR1 MNHNY and CDR2 SVGAGI come from the germline V gene (reference sequence). With V trimmed by 6 bases and J by 9 bases, 13 bases remained unmatched. The CDR3 DNA is TGTGCCAGCAGCGAACAACTAGCGGAGGCGGGTGAGCAGTTCTTC. It encodes CASSEQLAEAGEQFF.

The genes are TRBV19 and TRBJ1-3; TRBD1 agrees at 7 bases. With 3 bases clipped from V and 0 bases from J, the junction kept 5 bases outside the gene matches. This CDR3 region has 16 residues. Germline CDR1 and CDR2: LNHDA and SQIVND (reference sequence). The CDR3 nucleotides read TGTGCCAGTAGTATCCAGGGACAGCTCTCTGGAAACACCATATATTTT. Protein: CASSIQGQLSGNTIYF.

CDR3 loop: CASSQDRTGPQKLFF. The DNA for the CDR3 is TGTGCCAGCAGCCAAGACCGGACAGGGCCCCAAAAACTGTTTTTT. This chain links TRBV4-2 with TRBJ1-4; 8 nucleotides match TRBD1. CDR3 length equals 15 residues. CDR1 and CDR2 (germline): LGHNA, YNFKEQ. J lost 9 bases, V lost 0 bases, and 6 bases had no gene match.

The chain links TRBV4-3 to TRBJ1-6; D is unclear. CDR3 length: 15 amino acids. CDR1 is LGHNA and CDR2 is YSLEER in the germline V gene. Trimming stripped 1 base from V and 7 bases from J, with 11 bases between. The CDR3 sequence: CASSQVVRANSPLHF. CDR3 sequence (DNA): TGCGCCAGCAGCCAAGTCGTGAGGGCCAATTCACCCCTCCACTTT.

This chain connects TRBV7-2 to TRBJ2-1; TRBD2 matches at 12 bases. CDR3 size: 14 residues. J gave up 8 bases and V 7 bases, and 6 bases lay outside the gene matches. Germline V CDR1 and CDR2: SGHTA, FQGNSA. CDR3: CASNRLAGVDEQFF. The DNA for the CDR3 is TGTGCCAGCAACCGACTAGCGGGAGTGGATGAGCAGTTCTTC.

This clone occurred once. The rearrangement joins TRBV28 to TRBJ1-1; D is uncertain. The CDR3 has 12 residues. V was cut by 5 bases and J by 0 bases, with 4 bases left in between. Germline-derived CDR1 and CDR2 are MDHEN and SYDVKM. The DNA for the CDR3 is TGTGCCAGCAGTCGTATGAACACTGAAGCTTTCTTT. It codes for CASSRMNTEAFF.

The chain couples TRBV6-6 to TRBJ1-4; D may be TRBD1 (5 bases). Germline assignment: CDR1 MNHNY and CDR2 SVGAGI (reference sequence). Between the trimmed V and J ends, which lost 5 bases and 7 bases, there was a span of 8 bases. The CDR3 sequence is 12 residues long. CDR3 sequence: CASSLGGEKLFF. CDR3 sequence (DNA): TGTGCCAGCAGTCTCGGGGGTGAAAAACTGTTTTTT.

The V and J genes are TRBV11-2 and TRBJ2-7; D ambiguous. The CDR3 sequence is 15 residues long. Trimming took off 0 bases at V and 1 base at J, with 10 bases between the two ends. CDR1 and CDR2 (germline): SGHAT, FQNNGV. The CDR3 protein is CASSLDPGRSYEQYF. In nucleotides, the CDR3 is TGTGCCAGCAGCTTAGATCCAGGTCGGTCCTACGAGCAGTACTTC.

This clone was recorded a few times. The rearrangement uses TRBV5-1 and TRBJ1-1, with 9 nucleotides matching TRBD1. Germline CDR1 SGHRS, CDR2 YFSETQ. J lost 0 bases, V lost 3 bases, and 3 bases had no gene match. This CDR3 contains 15 residues. The chain's CDR3 is CASSYTGGMNTEAFF. CDR3 DNA sequence: TGCGCCAGCAGCTATACAGGGGGCATGAACACTGAAGCTTTCTTT.

The chain couples TRBV28 to TRBJ1-2, with D maybe TRBD1 (6 bases). The CDR3 has 14 amino acids. V was cut by 0 bases and J by 4 bases, with 9 bases left in between. Per the germline V gene, CDR1 is MDHEN and CDR2 is SYDVKM. This chain's CDR3 is CASSLWDRIYGYTF. CDR3 in DNA: TGTGCCAGCAGTTTATGGGACAGAATCTATGGCTACACCTTC.

This clone was seen a handful of times. A much larger clone differs from this one at a single base, so this may be a read error. This rearrangement joins TRBV4-1 to TRBJ1-5; D is uncertain. The CDR3 is 14 residues long. The V and J ends lost 0 bases and 0 bases respectively, with 3 bases between them. Germline lookup yields CDR1 MGHRA and CDR2 YSYEKL. The CDR3 spells CASSQDSSNQPQHF. In DNA, the CDR3 is TGCGCCAGCAGCCAAGACAGTAGCAATCAGCCCCAGCATTTT.

This rearrangement joins TRBV5-1 to TRBJ2-5, with 10 bases fitting TRBD2. After removal of 4 bases from V and 2 bases from J, the junction contained 11 bases not matched to a gene. CDR1 is SGHRS and CDR2 is YFSETQ in the germline V gene. This CDR3 is 17 amino acids long. CDR3 nucleotide sequence: TGCGCCAGCAGCCCCAGCGGGGGGGCCGGGGGGCAAGAGACCCAGTACTTC. Translating it yields CASSPSGGAGGQETQYF.

The CDR3 region is CASNTNPGAYGYTF. CDR3 coding DNA: TGTGCCAGCAATACTAATCCGGGAGCTTATGGCTACACCTTC. This chain connects TRBV7-3 to TRBJ1-2; no definite D call. CDR1 SGHTA and CDR2 FQGTGA come from the germline V gene. This CDR3 is built from 14 residues. V was clipped by 7 bases and J by 5 bases, with 17 bases between them.

The V gene is TRBV19, the J gene TRBJ1-1; D is uncertain. Germline V lookup: CDR1 LNHDA, CDR2 SQIVND (reference sequence). This CDR3 contains 13 residues. V dropped 3 bases and J dropped 2 bases, with 7 bases sitting between them. CDR3 DNA sequence: TGTGCCAGTAGTATTCCCCTAAACACTGAAGCTTTCTTT. This codes for CASSIPLNTEAFF.

The chain has TRBV29-1 and TRBJ1-4; 7 positions agree with TRBD1. CDR1 and CDR2 from the germline V gene are SQVTM and ANQGSEA. The CDR3 is 15 residues long. V was clipped by 5 bases and J by 3 bases; unmatched bases: 9. CDR3 DNA sequence: TGCAGCGTTCCGACAGGGAGTGGGGCTAATGAAAAACTGTTTTTT. It encodes CSVPTGSGANEKLFF.